One and the same sample provided the 23 T cell receptor beta chains below, sequenced in a study of graft-versus-host responses after intestinal transplantation. Generated by immunoSEQ multiplex PCR, the TCRdb table keeps only in-frame clones and is missing some. Of about 98,000 clones detected, about 82% appear once; the ten largest clones hold 1.4%. The material was PBMCs, obtained 255 days after intestinal transplant. Receptor source: a human patient who received an intestinal transplant, so some T cells may come from the graft donor.

The chain links TRBV7-2 to TRBJ1-2; unclear D gene. V was pared by 6 bases and J by 8 bases, with 13 bases between. CDR1 and CDR2 from the germline V gene are SGHTA and FQGNSA. The CDR3 covers 12 residues. CDR3 DNA: TGTGCCAGCAGTGTGACTTCTGGGGGCTACACCTTC. Residues: CASSVTSGGYTF.

The V and J genes are TRBV7-9 and TRBJ2-3, with 14 bases lining up with TRBD2. Per germline, CDR1 SEHNR and CDR2 FQNEAQ (reference sequence). This CDR3 has 16 residues. V lost 4 bases and J lost 5; bases outside the gene matches: 5. The CDR3 coding sequence is TGTGCCAGCAGCTCGGGACTAGCGGGAGTGGGAGATACGCAGTATTTT. Translated: CASSSGLAGVGDTQYF.

This clone was seen a few times. V gene TRBV10-3 combines with J gene TRBJ2-2; D is uncertain. V was trimmed by 2 bases and J by 0 bases, leaving 7 bases between them. CDR3 length: 15 residues. The V gene's germline CDR1 is ENHRY and CDR2 SYGVKD. The CDR3 sequence: CAISEGTSNTGELFF. As DNA, the CDR3 is TGTGCCATCAGTGAGGGCACTTCGAACACCGGGGAGCTGTTTTTT.

V and J are TRBV10-2 and TRBJ2-7; a weak D match, TRBD2 (5 bases). Germline-derived CDR1 and CDR2 are WSHSY and SAAADI. The CDR3 runs 14 residues. V was cut by 6 bases and J by 1 base, with 13 bases left in between. The CDR3 sequence is CASRGSGTSYEQYF. The DNA of the CDR3 is TGCGCCAGCAGGGGCAGCGGAACATCCTACGAGCAGTACTTC.

The DNA of the CDR3 is TGTGCCAGCAGCTCAAATTCGCTGCCGGACGAGCAGTACGTC. Amino acid sequence: CASSSNSLPDEQYV. This chain links TRBV13 with TRBJ2-7; D not certain. The CDR3 has 14 amino acids. Trimming left V 4 bases short and J 5 bases short, with 15 bases between. The V gene's germline CDR1 is PRHDT and CDR2 FYEKMQ (reference sequence).

This chain connects TRBV11-3 to TRBJ2-1, with D perhaps matching TRBD1 (6 bases). Trimming cost V 4 bases and J 0 bases, with 13 bases left between them. CDR3 length equals 16 residues. Per the germline V gene, CDR1 is SGHNT and CDR2 is YENEEA. CDR3 in DNA: TGTGCCAGCAGCTCCCGGGACATCAGCTCCTACAATGAGCAGTTCTTC. It encodes CASSSRDISSYNEQFF.

The V and J genes are TRBV13 and TRBJ2-3; tentative D call: TRBD2 (6 bases). This CDR3 has 16 amino acids. Germline assignment: CDR1 PRHDT and CDR2 FYEKMQ (reference sequence). V shed 1 base and J shed 5 bases, with 16 bases lying between them. The CDR3 coding sequence is TGTGCCAGCAGCTTAGCTTCCCTAGCGAGGGGAGATACGCAGTATTTT. It encodes CASSLASLARGDTQYF. Full variable domain (remainder filled in from reference TRBV13 and TRBJ2-3): AAGVIQSPRHLIKEKRETATLKCYPIPRHDTVYWYQQGPGQDPQFLISFYEKMQSDKGSIPDRFSAQQFSDYHSELNMSSLELGDSALYFCASSLASLARGDTQYFGPGTRLTVL.

The rearrangement uses TRBV23-1 and TRBJ1-2; D is ambiguous. TRBV23-1 counts as an open reading frame of uncertain function. This CDR3 contains 11 residues. The germline V and J ends were trimmed by 4 bases and 5 bases, with 5 bases remaining between them. CDR3 in amino acids: CASSRGYGYTF. The CDR3 DNA sequence: TGCGCCAGCAGTCGGGGATATGGCTACACCTTC.

The chain links TRBV6-1 to TRBJ1-4; possibly TRBD1 for D (6 bases). Trimming took 3 bases from V and 4 from J, leaving 9 bases between them. From germline, CDR1 is MNHNS and CDR2 SASEGT. There are 14 residues in the CDR3. The CDR3 DNA follows: TGTGCCAGCAGTGAGGGAGGGGGTAATGAAAAACTGTTTTTT. Protein product: CASSEGGGNEKLFF.

The gene calls are TRBV7-9 and TRBJ2-1; D is perhaps TRBD2 (5 bases). The length of the CDR3 is 14 residues. Germline assignment: CDR1 SEHNR and CDR2 FQNEAQ (reference sequence). The V end was cut by 5 bases, the J end by 9 bases, with 17 bases between. For the CDR3, the DNA is TGTGCCAGCAGCCCAGTTCGGGGAACTGGTGAGCAGTTCTTC. Amino acid sequence: CASSPVRGTGEQFF.

The CDR3 region has the DNA TGTGCCAGCAGTTACGGGACACTTAAGGAGACCCAGTACTTC. Translating it yields CASSYGTLKETQYF. The rearrangement uses TRBV6-5 and TRBJ2-5, with D possibly matching TRBD1 (6 bases). Trimming pared 2 bases from V and 5 bases from J, leaving 12 bases between. CDR1 and CDR2 (germline): MNHEY, SVGAGI. The CDR3 sequence is 14 residues long.

The chain couples TRBV27 to TRBJ2-1; tentatively, D is TRBD1 (6 bases). The germline V gene encodes CDR1 MNHEY and CDR2 SMNVEV (reference sequence). The V end was cut by 6 bases, the J end by 0 bases, with 9 bases between. The CDR3 spans 14 residues. The CDR3 sequence: CASRQGSSYNEQFF. The CDR3 DNA follows: TGTGCCAGCAGGCAGGGGAGCTCCTACAATGAGCAGTTCTTC.

The gene calls are TRBV29-1 and TRBJ2-7; D ambiguous. Trimming took 6 bases from V and 4 from J, leaving 16 bases between them. This CDR3 spans 13 amino acids. Per the germline V gene, CDR1 is SQVTM and CDR2 is ANQGSEA. CDR3 protein: CSVMMTMGYEQYF. CDR3 coding DNA: TGCAGCGTCATGATGACAATGGGTTACGAGCAGTACTTC.

The J gene is TRBJ1-2, the V gene TRBV10-1, with TRBD1 as a possible D gene (6 bases). In germline, CDR1 is WNHNN, CDR2 SYGVQD (reference sequence). The CDR3 loop spans 17 amino acids. V dropped 2 bases and J dropped 0 bases, with 16 bases sitting between them. CDR3: CASSEGSRGSANYGYTF. As DNA, the CDR3 is TGCGCCAGCAGTGAGGGATCCAGGGGTTCAGCTAACTATGGCTACACCTTC.

The chain joins TRBV6-1 to TRBJ2-7; unclear D gene. The CDR3 covers 13 residues. The germline V and J ends were trimmed by 8 bases and 1 base, with 12 bases remaining between them. CDR1 and CDR2 from the germline V gene are MNHNS and SASEGT. The CDR3 DNA reads TGTGCCAGCGGTAGGGCTAGTTCCTACGAGCAGTACTTC. Protein product: CASGRASSYEQYF.

The table lists this clone with a count of one. The chain carries TRBV28 and TRBJ1-5, with D unclear. The CDR3 runs 14 residues. In germline, CDR1 is MDHEN, CDR2 SYDVKM. The V end lost 6 bases, the J end lost 7 bases, and 16 bases lay between the germline ends. The CDR3 spells CASRLSPNGQPQHF. In nucleotides, the CDR3 is TGTGCCAGCAGGCTATCCCCCAATGGACAGCCCCAGCATTTT.

The V gene is TRBV5-4, the J gene TRBJ2-5; 7 bases align to TRBD1. Germline trimming cut 5 bases from V and 3 bases from J; bases unmatched to any gene: 13. Germline CDR1 is SGHNT and CDR2 is YYREEE (reference sequence). The CDR3 covers 16 residues. CDR3 sequence (DNA): TGTGCCAGCAGTCTAAAAACCCTCACAGGGGAAGAGACCCAGTACTTC. It yields the protein CASSLKTLTGEETQYF.

This clone showed up just once. V and J are TRBV7-9 and TRBJ2-3, with D possibly called TRBD1 or TRBD2 (6 bases each). Germline V CDR1 and CDR2: SEHNR, FQNEAQ (reference sequence). V was clipped by 2 bases and J by 4 bases, with 7 bases between them. The CDR3 spans 13 residues. In DNA form, the CDR3 reads TGTGCCAGCAGCTTAAGGGGGGCAGATACGCAGTATTTT. It yields the protein CASSLRGADTQYF.

The chain combines TRBV5-1 with TRBJ2-2; D possibly uses TRBD1 or TRBD2 (6 bases each). Germline loops: CDR1 SGHRS, CDR2 YFSETQ. The CDR3 covers 17 residues. The ends were cut back, 0 bases at V and 6 bases at J, with 18 bases in the middle. The CDR3: CASSLGDGHREAGELFF. The CDR3 DNA is TGCGCCAGCAGCTTGGGTGACGGTCACAGGGAGGCCGGGGAGCTGTTTTTT.

The rearrangement joins TRBV7-9 to TRBJ2-7; D unclear. The V and J ends lost 5 bases and 3 bases respectively, with 17 bases between them. The CDR3 runs 15 residues. Germline V CDR1 and CDR2: SEHNR, FQNEAQ (reference sequence). The CDR3 coding sequence is TGTGCCAGCAGCCACCCCCTGGCGCCCTTCTACGAGCAGTACTTC. Its protein product is CASSHPLAPFYEQYF. The variable domain in full, completed from reference TRBV7-9 and TRBJ2-7, reads DTGVSQNPRHKITKRGQNVTFRCDPISEHNRLYWYRQTLGQGPEFLTYFQNEAQLEKSRLLSDRFSAERPKGSFSTLEIQRTEQGDSAMYLCASSHPLAPFYEQYFGPGTRLTVT.

The J gene is TRBJ2-3, the V gene TRBV7-2, with TRBD2 matching 9 bases. CDR3 length equals 18 residues. After removal of 2 bases from V and 2 bases from J, the junction contained 11 bases not matched to a gene. Germline CDR1 SGHTA, CDR2 FQGNSA. CDR3 nucleotide sequence: TGTGCCAGCAGCTTACATGGGTTTCCTAGCGGGAACACAGATACGCAGTATTTT. It specifies CASSLHGFPSGNTDTQYF.

The gene calls are TRBV11-3 and TRBJ2-1, with D perhaps TRBD2 (7 bases). The CDR3 loop spans 16 amino acids. The V gene lost 1 base and the J gene lost 4 bases, with 14 bases spanning the gap. From germline, CDR1 is SGHNT and CDR2 YENEEA. CDR3 DNA: TGTGCCAGCAGCTTAGTAAAAGGGGGGGATTACAATGAGCAGTTCTTC. It is translated as CASSLVKGGDYNEQFF.

V usage is TRBV5-1 and J usage is TRBJ2-1, with 7 bases fitting TRBD2. This CDR3 spans 16 amino acids. Trimming removed 1 base from V and 5 bases from J; junction bases left unmatched: 9. Germline loops: CDR1 SGHRS, CDR2 YFSETQ. CDR3 coding DNA: TGCGCCAGCAGCTTGATCACTAGCGATATAAACAATGAGCAGTTCTTC. The encoded protein is CASSLITSDINNEQFF.